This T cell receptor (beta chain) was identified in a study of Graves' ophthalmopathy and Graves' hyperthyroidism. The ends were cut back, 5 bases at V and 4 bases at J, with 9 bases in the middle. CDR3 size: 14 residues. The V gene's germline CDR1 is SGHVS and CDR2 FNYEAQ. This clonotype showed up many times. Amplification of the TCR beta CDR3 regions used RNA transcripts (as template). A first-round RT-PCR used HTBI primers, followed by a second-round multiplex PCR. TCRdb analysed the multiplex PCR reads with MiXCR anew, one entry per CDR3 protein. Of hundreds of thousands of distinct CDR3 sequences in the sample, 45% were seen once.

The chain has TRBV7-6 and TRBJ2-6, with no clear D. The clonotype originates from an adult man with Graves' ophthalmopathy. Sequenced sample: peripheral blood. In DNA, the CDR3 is TGTGCCAGCAGCCCCAGCACCGGGGCCAACGTCCTGACTTTC. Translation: CASSPSTGANVLTF.